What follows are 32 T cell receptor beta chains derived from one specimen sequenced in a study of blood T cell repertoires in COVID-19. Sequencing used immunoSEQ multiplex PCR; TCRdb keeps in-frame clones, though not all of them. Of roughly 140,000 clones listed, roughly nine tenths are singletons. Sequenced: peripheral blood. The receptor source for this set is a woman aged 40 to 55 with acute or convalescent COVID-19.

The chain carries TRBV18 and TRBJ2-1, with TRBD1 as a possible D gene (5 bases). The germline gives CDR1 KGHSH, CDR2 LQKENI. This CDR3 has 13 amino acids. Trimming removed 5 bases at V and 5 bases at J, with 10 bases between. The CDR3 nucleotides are TGTGCCAGCTCATTTGCGGACAACAATGAGCAGTTCTTC. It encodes CASSFADNNEQFF.

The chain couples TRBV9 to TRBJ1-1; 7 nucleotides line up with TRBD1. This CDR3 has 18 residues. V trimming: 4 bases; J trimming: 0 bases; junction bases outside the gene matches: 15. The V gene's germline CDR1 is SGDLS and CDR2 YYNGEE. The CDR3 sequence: CASSPSGTVRLMNTEAFF. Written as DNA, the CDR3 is TGTGCCAGCAGCCCTTCCGGGACAGTTCGCCTTATGAACACTGAAGCTTTCTTT.

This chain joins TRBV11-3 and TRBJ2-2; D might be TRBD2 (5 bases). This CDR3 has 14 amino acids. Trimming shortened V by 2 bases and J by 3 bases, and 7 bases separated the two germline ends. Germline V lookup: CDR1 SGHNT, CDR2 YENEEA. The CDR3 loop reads CASSLLDYTGELFF. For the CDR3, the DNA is TGTGCCAGCAGCTTATTGGACTACACCGGGGAGCTGTTTTTT.

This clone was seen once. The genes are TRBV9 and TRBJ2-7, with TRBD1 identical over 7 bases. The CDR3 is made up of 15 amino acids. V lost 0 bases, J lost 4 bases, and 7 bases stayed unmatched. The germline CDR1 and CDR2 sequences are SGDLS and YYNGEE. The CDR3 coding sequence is TGTGCCAGCAGCGTAGGGGGACAGTCGACGTACGAGCAGTACTTC. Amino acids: CASSVGGQSTYEQYF.

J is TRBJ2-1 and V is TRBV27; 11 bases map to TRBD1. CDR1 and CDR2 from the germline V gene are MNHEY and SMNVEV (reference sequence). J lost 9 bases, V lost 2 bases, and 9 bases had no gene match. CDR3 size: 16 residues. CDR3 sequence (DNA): TGTGCCAGCAGTTTACTTCTTGGACAGGGGGCTGGTGAGCAGTTCTTC. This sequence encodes CASSLLLGQGAGEQFF.

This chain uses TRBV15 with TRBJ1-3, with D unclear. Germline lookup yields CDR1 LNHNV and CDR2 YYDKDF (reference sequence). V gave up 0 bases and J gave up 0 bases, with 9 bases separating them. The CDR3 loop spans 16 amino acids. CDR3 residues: CATSRDRLSSGNTIYF. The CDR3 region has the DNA TGTGCCACCAGCAGAGACAGACTGAGCTCTGGAAACACCATATATTTT.

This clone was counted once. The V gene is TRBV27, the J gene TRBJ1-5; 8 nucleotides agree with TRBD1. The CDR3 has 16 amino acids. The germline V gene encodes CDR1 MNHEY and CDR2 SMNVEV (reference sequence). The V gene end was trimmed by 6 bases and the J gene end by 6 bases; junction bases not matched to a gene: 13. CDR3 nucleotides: TGTGCCAGCAGCGCATCTACAGGGGGATCAACTCAGCCCCAGCATTTT. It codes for CASSASTGGSTQPQHF.

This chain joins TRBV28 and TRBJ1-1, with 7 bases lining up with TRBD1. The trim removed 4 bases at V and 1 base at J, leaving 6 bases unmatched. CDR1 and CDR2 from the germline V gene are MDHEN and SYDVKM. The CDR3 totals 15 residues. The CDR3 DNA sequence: TGTGCCAGCAGTTCAATAAACAGGGGGAACACTGAAGCTTTCTTT. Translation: CASSSINRGNTEAFF. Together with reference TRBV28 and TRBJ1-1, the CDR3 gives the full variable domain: DVKVTQSSRYLVKRTGEKVFLECVQDMDHENMFWYRQDPGLGLRLIYFSYDVKMKEKGDIPEGYSVSREKKERFSLILESASTNQTSMYLCASSSINRGNTEAFFGQGTRLTVV.

The CDR3 here is CAIRLRDTGELFF. CDR3 DNA: TGTGCCATCAGGTTGAGGGACACCGGGGAGCTGTTTTTT. The chain joins TRBV10-3 to TRBJ2-2; possibly TRBD2 for D (5 bases). Germline-derived CDR1 and CDR2 are ENHRY and SYGVKD. V was shortened by 6 bases and J by 3 bases, with 8 bases between the two germline ends. This CDR3 is 13 amino acids long.

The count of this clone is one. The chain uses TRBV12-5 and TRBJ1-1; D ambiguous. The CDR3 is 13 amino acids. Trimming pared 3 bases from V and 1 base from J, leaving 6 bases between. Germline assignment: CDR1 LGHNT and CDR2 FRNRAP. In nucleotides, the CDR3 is TGTGCTAGTGGTTTCAGAGGGAACACTGAAGCTTTCTTT. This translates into CASGFRGNTEAFF.

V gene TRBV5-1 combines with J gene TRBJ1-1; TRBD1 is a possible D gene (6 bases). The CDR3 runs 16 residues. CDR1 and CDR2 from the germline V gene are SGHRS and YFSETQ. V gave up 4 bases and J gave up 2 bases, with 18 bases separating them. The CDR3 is CASSKTSGALNTEAFF. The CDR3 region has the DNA TGCGCCAGCAGCAAGACTTCAGGGGCCCTAAACACTGAAGCTTTCTTT.

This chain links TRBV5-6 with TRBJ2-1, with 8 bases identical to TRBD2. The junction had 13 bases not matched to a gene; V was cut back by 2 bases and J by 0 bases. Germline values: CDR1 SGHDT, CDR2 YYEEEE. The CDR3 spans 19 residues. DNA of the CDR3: TGTGCCAGCAGCTTCGGGGGGCTGCGGGGGGCGAGCTCCTACAATGAGCAGTTCTTC. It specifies CASSFGGLRGASSYNEQFF.

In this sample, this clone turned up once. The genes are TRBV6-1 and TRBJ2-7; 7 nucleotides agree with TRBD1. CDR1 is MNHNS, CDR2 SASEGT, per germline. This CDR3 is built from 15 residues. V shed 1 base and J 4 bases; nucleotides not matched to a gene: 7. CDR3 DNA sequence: TGTGCCAGCAGTGAAGTTCTGACAGGGATTTACGAGCAGTACTTC. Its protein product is CASSEVLTGIYEQYF.

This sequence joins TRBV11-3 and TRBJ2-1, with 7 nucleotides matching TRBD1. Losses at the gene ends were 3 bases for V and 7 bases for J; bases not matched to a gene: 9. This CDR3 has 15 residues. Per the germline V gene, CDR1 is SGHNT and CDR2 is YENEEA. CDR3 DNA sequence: TGTGCCAGCAGCTTTTCAAGACAGGGTATTAATGAGCAGTTCTTC. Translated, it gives CASSFSRQGINEQFF.

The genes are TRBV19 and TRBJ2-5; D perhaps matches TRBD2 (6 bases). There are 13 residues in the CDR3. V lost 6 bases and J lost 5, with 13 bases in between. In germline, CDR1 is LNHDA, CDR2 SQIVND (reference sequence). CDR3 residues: CASRMTRGETQYF. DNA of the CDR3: TGTGCCAGTAGAATGACTAGAGGGGAGACCCAGTACTTC.

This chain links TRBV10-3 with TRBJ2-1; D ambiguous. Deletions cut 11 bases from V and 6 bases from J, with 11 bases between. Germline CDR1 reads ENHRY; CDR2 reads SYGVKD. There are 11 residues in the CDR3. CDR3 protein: CASRARNEQFF. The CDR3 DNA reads TGTGCCTCACGAGCCCGCAATGAGCAGTTCTTC.

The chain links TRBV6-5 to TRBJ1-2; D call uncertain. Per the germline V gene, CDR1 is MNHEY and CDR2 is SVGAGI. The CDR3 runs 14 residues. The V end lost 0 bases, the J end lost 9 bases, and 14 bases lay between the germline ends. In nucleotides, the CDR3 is TGTGCCAGCAGTTACTCGAGGTCTCCTCCCCGCTACACCTTC. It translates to CASSYSRSPPRYTF.

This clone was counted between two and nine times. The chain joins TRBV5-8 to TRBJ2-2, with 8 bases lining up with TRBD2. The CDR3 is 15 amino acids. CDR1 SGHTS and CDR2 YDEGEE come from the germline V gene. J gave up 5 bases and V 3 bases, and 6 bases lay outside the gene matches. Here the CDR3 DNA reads TGTGCCAGCAGCTACCGGACTAGCCGGACCGGGGAGCTGTTTTTT. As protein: CASSYRTSRTGELFF.

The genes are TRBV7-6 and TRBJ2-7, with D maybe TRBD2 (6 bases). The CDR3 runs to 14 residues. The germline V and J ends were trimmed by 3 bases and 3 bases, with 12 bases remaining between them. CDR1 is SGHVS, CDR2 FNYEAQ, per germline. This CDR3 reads CASSFGDLLYEQYF. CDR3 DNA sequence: TGTGCCAGCAGCTTCGGGGACTTACTCTACGAGCAGTACTTC.

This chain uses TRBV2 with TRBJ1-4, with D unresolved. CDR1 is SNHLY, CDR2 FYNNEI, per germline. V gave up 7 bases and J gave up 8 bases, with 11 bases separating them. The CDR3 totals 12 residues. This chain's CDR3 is CASNAGLEKLFF. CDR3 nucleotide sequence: TGTGCCAGCAACGCAGGTCTGGAAAAACTGTTTTTT.

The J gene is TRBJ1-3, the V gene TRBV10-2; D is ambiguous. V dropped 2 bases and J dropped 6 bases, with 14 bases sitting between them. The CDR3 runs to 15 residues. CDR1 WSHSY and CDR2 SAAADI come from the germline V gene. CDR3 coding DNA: TGCGCCAGCAGTGAGCCCAAGGAGATTATAAACACCATATATTTT. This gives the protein CASSEPKEIINTIYF.

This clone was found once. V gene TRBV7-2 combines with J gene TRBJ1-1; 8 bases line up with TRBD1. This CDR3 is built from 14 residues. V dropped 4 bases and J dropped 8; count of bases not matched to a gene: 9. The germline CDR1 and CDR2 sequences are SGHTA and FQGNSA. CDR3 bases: TGTGCCAGCAGCTCCTCCCAGGGGGCCTGGGAAGCTTTCTTT. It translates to CASSSSQGAWEAFF.

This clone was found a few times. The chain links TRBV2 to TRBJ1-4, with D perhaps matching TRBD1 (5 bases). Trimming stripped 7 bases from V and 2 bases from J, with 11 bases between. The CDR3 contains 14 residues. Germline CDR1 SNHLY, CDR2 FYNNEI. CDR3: CASKEGVTNEKLFF. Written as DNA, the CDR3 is TGTGCCAGCAAGGAAGGGGTTACTAATGAAAAACTGTTTTTT.

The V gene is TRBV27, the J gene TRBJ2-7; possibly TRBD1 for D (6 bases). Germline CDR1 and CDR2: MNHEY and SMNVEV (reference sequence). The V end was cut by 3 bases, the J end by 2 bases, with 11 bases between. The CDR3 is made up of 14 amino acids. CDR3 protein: CASSLRGLTYEQYF. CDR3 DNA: TGTGCCAGCAGTTTGAGGGGGTTAACCTACGAGCAGTACTTC.

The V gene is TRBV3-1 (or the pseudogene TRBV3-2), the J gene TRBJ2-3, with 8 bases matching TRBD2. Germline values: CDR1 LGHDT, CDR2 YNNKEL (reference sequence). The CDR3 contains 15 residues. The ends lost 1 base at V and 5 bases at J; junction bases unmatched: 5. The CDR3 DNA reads TGTGCCAGCAGCCAAGGACTAGCGAGGCAAGATACGCAGTATTTT. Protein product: CASSQGLARQDTQYF.

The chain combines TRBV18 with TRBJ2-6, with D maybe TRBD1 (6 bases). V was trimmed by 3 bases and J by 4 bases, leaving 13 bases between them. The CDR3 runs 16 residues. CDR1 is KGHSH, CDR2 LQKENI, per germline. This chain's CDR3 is CASSPQQGFGANVLTF. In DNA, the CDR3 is TGTGCCAGCTCACCTCAACAGGGTTTCGGGGCCAACGTCCTGACTTTC.

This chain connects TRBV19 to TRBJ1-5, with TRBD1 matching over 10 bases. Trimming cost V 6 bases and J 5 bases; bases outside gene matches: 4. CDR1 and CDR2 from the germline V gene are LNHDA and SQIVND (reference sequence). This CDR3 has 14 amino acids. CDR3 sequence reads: CASREGQGHQPQHF. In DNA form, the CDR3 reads TGTGCCAGTAGAGAGGGACAGGGGCATCAGCCCCAGCATTTT.

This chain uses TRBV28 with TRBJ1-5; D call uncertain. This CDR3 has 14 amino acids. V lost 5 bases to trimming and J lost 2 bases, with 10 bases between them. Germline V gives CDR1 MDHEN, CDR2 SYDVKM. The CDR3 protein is CASSLGNGNQPQHF. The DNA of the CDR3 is TGTGCCAGCAGTCTCGGGAATGGCAATCAGCCCCAGCATTTT.

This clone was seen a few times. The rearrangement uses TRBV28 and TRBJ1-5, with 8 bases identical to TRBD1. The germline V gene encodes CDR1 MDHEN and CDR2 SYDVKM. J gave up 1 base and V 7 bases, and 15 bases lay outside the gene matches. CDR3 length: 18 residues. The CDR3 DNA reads TGTGCCAGCACCTTATACGCGTGGACAGGGACCAGCAATCAGCCCCAGCATTTT. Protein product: CASTLYAWTGTSNQPQHF. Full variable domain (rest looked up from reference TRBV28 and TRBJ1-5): DVKVTQSSRYLVKRTGEKVFLECVQDMDHENMFWYRQDPGLGLRLIYFSYDVKMKEKGDIPEGYSVSREKKERFSLILESASTNQTSMYLCASTLYAWTGTSNQPQHFGDGTRLSIL.

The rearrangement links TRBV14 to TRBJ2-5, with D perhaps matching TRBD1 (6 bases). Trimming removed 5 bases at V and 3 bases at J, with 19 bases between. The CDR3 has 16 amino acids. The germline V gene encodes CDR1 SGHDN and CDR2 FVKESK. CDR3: CASSARGHRPEETQYF. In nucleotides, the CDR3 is TGTGCCAGCAGCGCAAGGGGACACCGGCCTGAAGAGACCCAGTACTTC.

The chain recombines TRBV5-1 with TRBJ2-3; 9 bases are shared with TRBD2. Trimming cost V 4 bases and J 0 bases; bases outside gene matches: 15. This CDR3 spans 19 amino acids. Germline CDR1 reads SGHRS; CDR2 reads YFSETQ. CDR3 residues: CASSRPPGLARASTDTQYF. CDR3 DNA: TGCGCCAGCAGCCGCCCCCCGGGACTAGCTCGTGCTAGCACAGATACGCAGTATTTT.

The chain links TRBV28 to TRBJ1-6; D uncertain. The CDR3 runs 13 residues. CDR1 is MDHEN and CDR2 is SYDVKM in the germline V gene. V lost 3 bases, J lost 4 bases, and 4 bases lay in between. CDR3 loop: CASSFPYNSPLHF. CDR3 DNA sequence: TGTGCCAGCAGTTTCCCTTATAATTCACCCCTCCACTTT.